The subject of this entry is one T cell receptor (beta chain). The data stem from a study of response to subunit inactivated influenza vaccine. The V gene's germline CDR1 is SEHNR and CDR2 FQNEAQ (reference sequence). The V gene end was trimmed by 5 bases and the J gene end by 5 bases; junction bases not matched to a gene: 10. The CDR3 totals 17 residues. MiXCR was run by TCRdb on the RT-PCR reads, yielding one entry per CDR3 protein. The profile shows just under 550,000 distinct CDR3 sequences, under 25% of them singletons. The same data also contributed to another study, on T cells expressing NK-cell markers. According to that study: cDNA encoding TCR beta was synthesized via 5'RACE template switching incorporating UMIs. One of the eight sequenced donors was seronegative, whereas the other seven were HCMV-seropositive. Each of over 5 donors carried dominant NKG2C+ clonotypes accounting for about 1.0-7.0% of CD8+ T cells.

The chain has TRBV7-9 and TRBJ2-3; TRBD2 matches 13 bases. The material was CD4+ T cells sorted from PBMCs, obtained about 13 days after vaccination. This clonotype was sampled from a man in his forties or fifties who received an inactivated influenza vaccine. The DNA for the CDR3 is TGTGCCAGCAGCACGGGGACTAGCGGGGTCCTCCGAGATACGCAGTATTTT. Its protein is CASSTGTSGVLRDTQYF.